What follows is one T cell receptor (beta chain) and its context. This sample was included in a study of blood T cell repertoires in COVID-19. About the study: The cDNA or gDNA used as material had been derived from T cells, B-cell-depleted T cells, or PBMCs.

In germline, CDR1 is MRHNA, CDR2 SNTAGT. CDR3 length: 15 amino acids. V was pared by 3 bases and J by 7 bases, with 16 bases between. Original methodology: Amplification with reference gene primers provided the estimates of nucleated cell counts. Profiled with immunoSEQ multiplex PCR; TCRdb holds only in-frame clones, not every one. For V, J and clone size, that table is used; D and trimming come from the DNA. The sample has roughly 60,000 clones, approximately 82% seen once. The sequenced sample was peripheral blood. The source of this sequence is a woman aged 55-69 years with acute or convalescent COVID-19. V usage is TRBV6-4 and J usage is TRBJ2-1, with TRBD1 as a possible D gene (6 bases). The CDR3 region has the DNA TGTGCCAGCAGTGAAAGGGGGACGCGGACAAATGAGCAGTTCTTC. Translation: CASSERGTRTNEQFF.